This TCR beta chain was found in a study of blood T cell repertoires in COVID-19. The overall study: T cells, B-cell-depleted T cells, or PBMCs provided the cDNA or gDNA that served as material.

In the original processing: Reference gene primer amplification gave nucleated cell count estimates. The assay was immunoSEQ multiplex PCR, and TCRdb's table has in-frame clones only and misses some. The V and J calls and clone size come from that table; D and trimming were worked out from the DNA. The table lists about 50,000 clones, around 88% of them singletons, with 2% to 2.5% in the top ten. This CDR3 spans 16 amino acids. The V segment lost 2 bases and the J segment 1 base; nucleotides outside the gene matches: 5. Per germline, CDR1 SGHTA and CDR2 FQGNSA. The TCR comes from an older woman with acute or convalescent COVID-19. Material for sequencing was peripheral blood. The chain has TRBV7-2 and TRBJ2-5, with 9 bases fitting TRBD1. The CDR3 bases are TGTGCCAGCAGCTTATCGACAGGGGGAGGCCAAGAGACCCAGTACTTC. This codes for CASSLSTGGGQETQYF. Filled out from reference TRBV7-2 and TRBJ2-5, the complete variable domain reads GAGVSQSPSNKVTEKGKDVELRCDPISGHTALYWYRQSLGQGLEFLIYFQGNSAPDKSGLPSDRFSAERTGGSVSTLTIQRTQQEDSAVYLCASSLSTGGGQETQYFGPGTRLLVL.